This note documents a single T cell receptor beta chain sequence. Its antigen is currently unknown. A read error may be the cause here, since a much bigger clone is one base away. These data come from a study of breast tumors, draining lymph nodes, adjacent tissues. Study-wide points: The lymph node origin of tumor T cells was framed as consistent with a hypothesis, not demonstrated.

TCRdb recomputed calls from the multiplex PCR reads with MiXCR, one row per CDR3 protein. The sample consists of 200,000 or so distinct CDR3 sequences, around 33% of them appearing once. Axillary draining lymph nodes of breast cancer patients supplied the node samples. This CDR3 spans 13 amino acids. CDR1 and CDR2 from the germline V gene are SEHNR and FQNEAQ (reference sequence). Trimming left V 3 bases short and J 2 bases short, with 7 bases between. The source of this sequence is a female donor with breast cancer. Some clones in this sample may be carry-over from other donors' samples. The specimen sequenced was axillary lymph node tissue. This chain uses TRBV7-9 with TRBJ2-5; D gene uncertain. The CDR3 DNA reads TGTGCCAGCAGCTTTTGGCCGCAAGAGACCCAGTACTTC. It specifies CASSFWPQETQYF.